These 24 T cell receptor beta chains were sequenced from one sample in a study of T cell responses to AZD1222 COVID-19 vaccine. Using immunoSEQ multiplex PCR, the repertoire was profiled, and TCRdb retains in-frame clones only, with some absent. The repertoire has some 110,000 clones, around 90% of them found once; the top ten carry 4.4%. Sequencing used peripheral blood, obtained on day 0 of AZD1222 vaccination. The source is an adult in good health.

The chain has TRBV2 and TRBJ2-4, with 7 bases identical to TRBD2. After removal of 7 bases from V and 0 bases from J, the junction contained 3 bases not matched to a gene. The CDR3 spans 14 residues. Germline V lookup: CDR1 SNHLY, CDR2 FYNNEI. The CDR3 DNA follows: TGTGCCAGCAAGGGAGGGTTAGCCAAAAACATTCAGTACTTC. As protein: CASKGGLAKNIQYF.

The chain couples TRBV7-9 to TRBJ2-2, with 9 bases that match TRBD2. This CDR3 is built from 15 residues. Germline V gene data show CDR1 as SEHNR and CDR2 as FQNEAQ (reference sequence). V gave up 7 bases and J gave up 3 bases; unmatched junction bases: 6. The DNA for the CDR3 is TGTGCCAGCAATGGCGGGGGGGATTACACCGGGGAGCTGTTTTTT. This gives the protein CASNGGGDYTGELFF.

This chain uses TRBV6-5 with TRBJ1-4; TRBD1 matches 9 bases. The J segment lost 7 bases and the V segment lost 0 bases, leaving 6 bases of the junction unmatched. The germline V gene encodes CDR1 MNHEY and CDR2 SVGAGI. The CDR3 runs to 16 residues. The CDR3 nucleotides read TGTGCCAGCAGTTACTCGAAACAGGGGGCGTCTGAAAAACTGTTTTTT. Translating gives CASSYSKQGASEKLFF.

The rearrangement joins TRBV7-3 to TRBJ2-2; unclear D gene. The length of the CDR3 is 13 residues. Germline V lookup: CDR1 SGHTA, CDR2 FQGTGA. The V and J ends lost 0 bases and 4 bases respectively, with 3 bases between them. In DNA, the CDR3 is TGTGCCAGCAGCTTAACCCCCACCGGGGAGCTGTTTTTT. This encodes CASSLTPTGELFF.

This sequence joins TRBV5-6 and TRBJ2-7; 7 bases align to TRBD1. The junction had 2 bases not matched to a gene; V was cut back by 0 bases and J by 2 bases. Germline-derived CDR1 and CDR2 are SGHDT and YYEEEE. The CDR3 spans 14 residues. CDR3 nucleotides: TGTGCCAGCAGCTTGGGGGACAGTCCCTACGAGCAGTACTTC. It codes for CASSLGDSPYEQYF.

The chain uses TRBV5-4 and TRBJ2-1; 10 bases line up with TRBD1. Germline assignment: CDR1 SGHNT and CDR2 YYREEE (reference sequence). V shed 9 bases, J shed 4 bases, and the junction held 10 bases outside the gene matches. CDR3 size: 15 residues. This chain's CDR3 is CATTEDRGVYNEQFF. CDR3 coding DNA: TGTGCCACCACCGAGGACAGGGGGGTGTACAATGAGCAGTTCTTC.

The chain joins TRBV28 to TRBJ2-1; D tentatively fits TRBD1 or TRBD2 (5 bases each). The germline V gene encodes CDR1 MDHEN and CDR2 SYDVKM. This CDR3 comprises 14 residues. V was trimmed by 7 bases and J by 5 bases, leaving 15 bases between them. CDR3 sequence: CASTQGDRNNEQFF. The CDR3, as DNA: TGTGCCAGCACCCAAGGGGACCGAAACAATGAGCAGTTCTTC.

This rearrangement joins TRBV27 to TRBJ1-4, with 11 bases identical to TRBD1. Germline V gives CDR1 MNHEY, CDR2 SMNVEV (reference sequence). Trimming removed 6 bases from V and 7 bases from J; junction bases left unmatched: 10. There are 16 residues in the CDR3. The CDR3 here is CASSLWGQGDSEKLFF. The CDR3 DNA reads TGTGCCAGCAGCCTCTGGGGACAGGGGGACAGTGAAAAACTGTTTTTT.

This clone has just a few counts. This chain joins TRBV28 and TRBJ1-5; 10 nucleotides align to TRBD1. Unmatched junction bases numbered 5, after V lost 6 bases and J lost 6 bases. Germline V gene data show CDR1 as MDHEN and CDR2 as SYDVKM. The CDR3 loop spans 14 amino acids. The CDR3 region is CASSLTGGRQPQHF. CDR3 coding DNA: TGTGCCAGCAGCCTGACAGGGGGCCGTCAGCCCCAGCATTTT.

The V call is TRBV7-9, the J call TRBJ2-7, with 8 bases identical to TRBD1. Unmatched junction bases numbered 4, after V lost 1 base and J lost 5 bases. The germline V gene has CDR1 SEHNR and CDR2 FQNEAQ (reference sequence). CDR3 length: 14 amino acids. The CDR3 sequence: CASSLGQGWDEQYF. The CDR3 DNA sequence: TGTGCCAGCAGCTTAGGACAGGGGTGGGACGAGCAGTACTTC.

This rearrangement joins TRBV25-1 to TRBJ2-2, with a possible D match to TRBD2 (7 bases). The CDR3 runs to 14 residues. The germline CDR1 and CDR2 sequences are MGHDK and SYGVNS. DNA of the CDR3: TGTGCTACCCGGGGGGCGGGGTACACCGGGGAGCTGTTTTTT. It yields the protein CATRGAGYTGELFF.

This sequence joins TRBV15 and TRBJ2-5; 8 nucleotides match TRBD2. Per the germline V gene, CDR1 is LNHNV and CDR2 is YYDKDF (reference sequence). The CDR3 extends over 15 amino acids. With V trimmed by 0 bases and J by 4 bases, 4 bases remained unmatched. This CDR3 reads CATSRETSGGETQYF. In DNA form, the CDR3 reads TGTGCCACCAGCAGAGAAACTAGCGGTGGAGAGACCCAGTACTTC.

V gene TRBV7-8 combines with J gene TRBJ2-5; TRBD2 aligns across 15 bases. CDR3 length: 18 amino acids. J lost 2 bases, V lost 5 bases, and 9 bases had no gene match. Germline CDR1 SGHVS, CDR2 FQNEAQ. The CDR3 DNA is TGTGCCAGCAGCCAAGGACTAGCGGGGGGGCGTGGTCAAGAGACCCAGTACTTC. Translation gives CASSQGLAGGRGQETQYF.

The chain couples TRBV9 to TRBJ2-5; TRBD1 is a possible D gene (6 bases). The germline CDR1 and CDR2 sequences are SGDLS and YYNGEE. This CDR3 is built from 13 residues. V gave up 3 bases and J gave up 6 bases, with 12 bases separating them. The CDR3: CASSEQGRQTQYF. CDR3 coding DNA: TGTGCCAGCAGCGAACAGGGTAGACAGACCCAGTACTTC.

V and J are TRBV6-2 or TRBV6-3 and TRBJ1-1, with 7 bases matching TRBD1. This CDR3 is built from 17 residues. The germline V gene has CDR1 MNHEY and CDR2 SVGEGT. Losses at the gene ends were 4 bases for V and 5 bases for J; bases not matched to a gene: 16. CDR3 DNA sequence: TGTGCCAGCAGTTTACTCGGAGCCAGAGACAGGGTTACTGAAGCTTTCTTT. Translated: CASSLLGARDRVTEAFF.

The chain employs TRBV27 and TRBJ1-1; D uncertain. CDR1 MNHEY and CDR2 SMNVEV come from the germline V gene (reference sequence). The germline V and J ends were trimmed by 5 bases and 0 bases, with 10 bases remaining between them. The CDR3 totals 14 residues. CDR3 DNA: TGTGCCAGCAGTACCGGACTCCTGAACACTGAAGCTTTCTTT. Translating gives CASSTGLLNTEAFF.

The J gene is TRBJ2-5, the V gene TRBV4-3; no definite D call. Between the trimmed V and J ends, which lost 0 bases and 2 bases, there was a span of 10 bases. The V gene's germline CDR1 is LGHNA and CDR2 YSLEER. The CDR3 loop spans 15 amino acids. The DNA for the CDR3 is TGCGCCAGCAGCCAAGATGTGGGATATCAAGAGACCCAGTACTTC. Its translation: CASSQDVGYQETQYF.

The rearrangement uses TRBV6-5 and TRBJ1-1; D is perhaps TRBD1 (6 bases). Trimming removed 5 bases from V and 3 bases from J, with 16 bases in between. The CDR3 spans 15 residues. Germline V lookup: CDR1 MNHEY, CDR2 SVGAGI. The CDR3 nucleotides are TGTGCCAGCAGTCCCCACAGGACAGAATACACTGAAGCTTTCTTT. It specifies CASSPHRTEYTEAFF.

The V call is TRBV18, the J call TRBJ2-7; D may be TRBD2 (6 bases). The CDR3 sequence is 14 residues long. Germline V gene sequence: CDR1 KGHSH, CDR2 LQKENI. The V end was cut by 2 bases, the J end by 1 base, with 9 bases between. The CDR3 here is CASSPGRGSYEQYF. CDR3 in DNA: TGTGCCAGCTCACCAGGCCGGGGGTCCTACGAGCAGTACTTC.

J is TRBJ2-7 and V is TRBV6-5, with D maybe TRBD1 (6 bases). The CDR3 covers 13 residues. Trimming took 5 bases from V and 5 from J, leaving 13 bases between them. Germline-derived CDR1 and CDR2 are MNHEY and SVGAGI. For the CDR3, the DNA is TGTGCCAGCAGTCGACAGGCCCCAAACGAGCAGTACTTC. Its protein product is CASSRQAPNEQYF.

The chain employs TRBV27 and TRBJ1-1; perhaps TRBD1 as D (5 bases). Germline assignment: CDR1 MNHEY and CDR2 SMNVEV (reference sequence). V dropped 3 bases and J dropped 5 bases, with 16 bases sitting between them. CDR3 length: 15 amino acids. CDR3 protein: CASSLIPGSGTEAFF. Written as DNA, the CDR3 is TGTGCCAGCAGTTTGATACCAGGGAGCGGGACTGAAGCTTTCTTT.

The genes are TRBV4-2 and TRBJ1-5; D is perhaps TRBD1 (5 bases). V lost 1 base and J 1 base, leaving 5 bases between the germline ends. CDR1 is LGHNA and CDR2 is YNFKEQ in the germline V gene. The CDR3 runs to 14 residues. The CDR3 bases are TGTGCCAGCAGCCAAGGGGACAGCAATCAGCCCCAGCATTTT. Translating it yields CASSQGDSNQPQHF.

The chain carries TRBV30 and TRBJ1-6, with a weak D call TRBD1 (5 bases). The CDR3 runs 18 residues. V lost 4 bases and J 1 base, leaving 20 bases between the germline ends. Looked up from germline, CDR1 is GTSNPN and CDR2 is SVGIG (reference sequence). The CDR3 region is CAWIAPSGGVSYNSPLHF. As DNA, the CDR3 is TGTGCCTGGATCGCCCCCTCCGGGGGGGTATCCTATAATTCACCCCTCCACTTT.

The V and J genes are TRBV19 and TRBJ1-3; a weak D match, TRBD1 (5 bases). V lost 2 bases and J 3 bases, leaving 8 bases between the germline ends. CDR1 is LNHDA, CDR2 SQIVND, per germline (reference sequence). This CDR3 comprises 14 residues. CDR3 DNA sequence: TGTGCCAGTAGTATATCAGGGATTGGAAACACCATATATTTT. As protein: CASSISGIGNTIYF. The whole variable domain, remainder taken from reference TRBV19 and TRBJ1-3, is DGGITQSPKYLFRKEGQNVTLSCEQNLNHDAMYWYRQDPGQGLRLIYYSQIVNDFQKGDIAEGYSVSREKKESFPLTVTSAQKNPTAFYLCASSISGIGNTIYFGEGSWLTVV.